This TCR beta chain was sequenced in a study of beta chain features in type 1 diabetes (dated by TCRdb to 2016 to 2019). Looking at the study overall: Patients and healthy donors did not differ in mean age, gender distribution, total cell number or subset yield. A total of 100 million to 140 million sorted cells were examined across all samples, and the number of cells per subset was strongly correlated with RNA yield. The study compared the TCRB repertoires of sorted circulating CD4+ T cell subsets in recently diagnosed type 1 diabetes patients with those in matched healthy donors. Regulatory and stem cell-like memory subsets were obtained from only 8 patients and roughly 8 healthy donors, while naive and central memory subsets were obtained from all 30 or so donors.

The paper as a whole reports these results and caveats: HLA sub-analyses involved small numbers of individuals, so any influence of HLA type on TCRB rearrangement remained unresolved. Shorter templates might have been favored by PCR, but patient and control samples were amplified and corrected together, so both groups would have been affected equally by any skew. Fewer insertions and more nucleotide deletions at VDJ recombination sites were observed in patients with type 1 diabetes, implying thymic rearrangement abnormalities. Naive, central memory and regulatory TCRB repertoires appeared to be more alike among patients than among healthy donors. Because cDNA was sequenced instead of genomic DNA, highly expressing activated cells could be over-represented, though the groups showed no difference in activation or CD3 levels. Type 1 diabetes patients showed a moderate but significant shortening of TCRB CDR3 length in all four CD4+ subsets.

The entire amount of isolated RNA was reverse transcribed using the High Capacity cDNA Reverse Transcription Kit, so the sequenced TCRB transcripts were expressed ones. Deep immunoSEQ sequencing was performed on naive, central memory and regulatory T cell samples, with an average of approximately 3.9 million total reads per sample. Sorted cells were lysed in RLT buffer and RNA was extracted with DNase-treated RNeasy Micro or Mini kits, depending on cell number. To prevent cross-contamination, every cell subset was processed on its own, while patient and healthy donor samples were processed together. The immunoSEQ multiplex PCR was used to amplify TCRB sequences from cDNA, generating 87-bp fragments that spanned the CDR3 region. Sequencing of the amplicons was done on the Illumina HiSeq platform. The authors' pipeline ran thus. PCR bias was computationally corrected using synthetic template baselines, reads within Hamming distance 2 were collapsed, and singletons that could not be merged were discarded. Reads were aligned against IMGT to assign V, D and J genes, CDR3 length and insertions or deletions at six rearrangement sites. Clonotype counts were normalized to sorted cell number within each subset before computing true diversity and Gini coefficients with the tcR R package. The overlap coefficient, calculated on TCRB nucleotide sequences, was used to quantify repertoire sharing. Out-of-frame TCRB sequences from naive cells were analyzed to stand in for the pre-selection repertoire. TCRdb stores this immuneACCESS table with in-frame sequences only. Part of the clones is absent; in the studies checked, under half of the shortfall reflects unresolved V genes, and no reason is known for the rest. That table furnishes V, J and clone size, whereas the DNA furnished D and trimming. For this sample the table gives hundreds of thousands of clones, of which less than 20% were detected only once. Clones ranked in the top ten supply about 0.097% of the sample.

Each donor gave one peripheral blood draw, averaging approximately 0.12 L, which was collected into heparinised tubes. Using a panel that included CD45RO, CCR7, CD25, CD127, CD95 and CD27, naive, central memory, regulatory and stem cell-like memory CD4+ T cells were sorted on a BD FACSAria II. A purity above 95% was achieved for all sorted populations. Right away, PBMCs were isolated by Lymphoprep density gradient centrifugation and were stained directly, with no culture step. So that batch effects would be minimized, each experiment stained and sorted samples in pairs, pairing one healthy donor with one patient. This clone came up a few times. The specificity of this receptor is unknown. Nothing much larger sits one base from this clone, and base qualities are not available. CDR1 and CDR2 (SGHTA, FQGNSA) derive from the germline V gene. The germline ends are 12 bases apart after V is trimmed by 1 base and J by 0 bases. The CDR3, cysteine through phenylalanine, is 17 amino acids long. Here the CDR3 DNA is all that survives: 51 bases in frame from base 1.

The chain employs TRBV7-2 and TRBJ2-2; tentative D gene TRBD2, with 6 bases matching. The specimen sequenced was naive CD4+ T cells from blood. The cell subset or site label, read with the paper, signifies: true naive CD4+ T cells. This clonotype was sampled from a man between 18 and 29 years old in good health. CDR3 sequence: CASSLVAGSANTGELFF. The DNA is TGTGCCAGCAGCTTAGTCGCGGGGTCCGCGAACACCGGGGAGCTGTTTTTT.